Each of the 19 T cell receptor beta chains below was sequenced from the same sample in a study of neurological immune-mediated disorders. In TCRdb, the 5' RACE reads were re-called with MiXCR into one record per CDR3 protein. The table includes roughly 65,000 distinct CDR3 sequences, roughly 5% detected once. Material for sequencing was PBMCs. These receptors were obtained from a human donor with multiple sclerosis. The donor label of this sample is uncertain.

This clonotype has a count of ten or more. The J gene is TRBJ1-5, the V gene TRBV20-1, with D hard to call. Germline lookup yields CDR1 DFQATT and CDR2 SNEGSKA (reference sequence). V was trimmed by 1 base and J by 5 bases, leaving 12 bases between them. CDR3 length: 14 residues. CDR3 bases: TGCAGTGCTAGAGGGCAGGAGGATTATCAGCCCCAGCATTTT. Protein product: CSARGQEDYQPQHF.

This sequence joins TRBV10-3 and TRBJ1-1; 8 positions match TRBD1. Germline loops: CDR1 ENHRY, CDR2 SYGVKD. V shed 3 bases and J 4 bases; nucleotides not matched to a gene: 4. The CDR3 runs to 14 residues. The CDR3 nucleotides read TGTGCCATCAGTGAAGACAGGGGAGCCACTGAAGCTTTCTTT. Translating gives CAISEDRGATEAFF.

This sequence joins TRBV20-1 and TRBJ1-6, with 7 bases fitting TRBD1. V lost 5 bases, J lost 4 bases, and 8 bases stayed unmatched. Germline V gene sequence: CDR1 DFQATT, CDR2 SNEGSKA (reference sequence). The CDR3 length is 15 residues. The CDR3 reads CSAPQDRTYNSPLHF. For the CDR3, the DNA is TGCAGTGCTCCCCAGGACAGGACTTATAATTCACCCCTCCACTTT.

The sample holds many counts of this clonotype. Here the CDR3 reads CASSLRAGLEQYF. CDR3 sequence (DNA): TGTGCCAGCAGCTTACGGGCAGGGCTCGAGCAGTACTTC. The chain combines TRBV7-2 with TRBJ2-7; D possibly corresponds to TRBD1 (5 bases). Deletions cut 2 bases from V and 6 bases from J, with 11 bases between. Germline V gives CDR1 SGHTA, CDR2 FQGNSA. CDR3 length: 13 amino acids.

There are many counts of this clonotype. CDR3 sequence: CASSPHRERHEAFF. In nucleotides, the CDR3 is TGTGCCAGCAGCCCTCACCGGGAGCGTCATGAAGCTTTCTTT. This rearrangement joins TRBV7-9 to TRBJ1-1; D is unclear. This CDR3 is built from 14 residues. Germline lookup yields CDR1 SEHNR and CDR2 FQNEAQ (reference sequence). Trimming cost V 5 bases and J 7 bases, with 17 bases left between them.

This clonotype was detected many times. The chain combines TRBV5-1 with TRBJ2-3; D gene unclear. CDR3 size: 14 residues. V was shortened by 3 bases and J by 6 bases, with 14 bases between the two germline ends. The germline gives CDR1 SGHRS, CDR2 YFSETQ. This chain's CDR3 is CASSWTALMDTQYF. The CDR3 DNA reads TGCGCCAGCAGCTGGACGGCCCTGATGGATACGCAGTATTTT.

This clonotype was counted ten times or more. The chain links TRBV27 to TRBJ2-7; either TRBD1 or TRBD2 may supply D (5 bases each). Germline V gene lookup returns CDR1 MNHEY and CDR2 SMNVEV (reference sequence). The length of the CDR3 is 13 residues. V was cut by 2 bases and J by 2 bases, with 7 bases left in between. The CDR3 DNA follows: TGTGCCAGCAGTTTAGGGGGTCCCTACGAGCAGTACTTC. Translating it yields CASSLGGPYEQYF.

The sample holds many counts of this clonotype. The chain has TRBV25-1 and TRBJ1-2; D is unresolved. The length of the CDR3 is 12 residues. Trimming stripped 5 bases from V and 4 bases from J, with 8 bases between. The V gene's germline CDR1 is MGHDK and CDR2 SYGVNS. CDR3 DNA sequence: TGTGCCAGCAGTAACCCATTCTATGGCTACACCTTC. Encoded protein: CASSNPFYGYTF.

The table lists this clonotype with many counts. The CDR3 sequence: CASSQHSSYNEQFF. The CDR3 DNA reads as TGCGCCAGCAGCCAACACAGCTCCTACAATGAGCAGTTCTTC. V and J are TRBV4-1 and TRBJ2-1, with D uncertain. Trimming stripped 2 bases from V and 0 bases from J, with 5 bases between. Germline lookup yields CDR1 MGHRA and CDR2 YSYEKL. The CDR3 is made up of 14 amino acids.

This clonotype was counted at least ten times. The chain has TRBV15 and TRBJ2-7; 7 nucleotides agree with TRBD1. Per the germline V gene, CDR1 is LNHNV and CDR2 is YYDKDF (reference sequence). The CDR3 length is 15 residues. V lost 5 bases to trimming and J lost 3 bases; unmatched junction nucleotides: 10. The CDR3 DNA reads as TGTGCCACCAGCGCATCCGACAGGGACGGCTACGAGCAGTACTTC. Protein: CATSASDRDGYEQYF. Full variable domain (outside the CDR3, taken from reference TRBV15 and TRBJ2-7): DAMVIQNPRYQVTQFGKPVTLSCSQTLNHNVMYWYQQKSSQAPKLLFHYYDKDFNNEADTPDNFQSRRPNTSFCFLDIRSPGLGDTAMYLCATSASDRDGYEQYFGPGTRLTVT.

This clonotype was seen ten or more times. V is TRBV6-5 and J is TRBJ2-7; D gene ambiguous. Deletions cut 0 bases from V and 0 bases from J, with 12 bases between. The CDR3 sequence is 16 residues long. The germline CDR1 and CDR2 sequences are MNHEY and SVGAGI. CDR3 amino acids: CASSYSKQANSYEQYF. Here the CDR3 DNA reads TGTGCCAGCAGTTACTCGAAGCAGGCCAACTCCTACGAGCAGTACTTC.

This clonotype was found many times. Here the CDR3 reads CSAISPGQGSYEQYF. CDR3 sequence (DNA): TGCAGTGCCATCTCTCCCGGACAGGGCTCCTACGAGCAGTACTTC. The rearrangement uses TRBV20-1 and TRBJ2-7; TRBD1 matches at 8 bases. The CDR3 length is 15 residues. In germline, CDR1 is DFQATT, CDR2 SNEGSKA (reference sequence). J gave up 0 bases and V 6 bases, and 10 bases lay outside the gene matches.

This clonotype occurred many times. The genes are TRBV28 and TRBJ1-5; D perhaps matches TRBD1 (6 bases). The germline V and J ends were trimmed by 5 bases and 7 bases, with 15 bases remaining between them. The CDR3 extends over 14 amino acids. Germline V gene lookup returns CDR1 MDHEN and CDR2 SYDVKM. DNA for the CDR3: TGTGCCAGCAGTGTCCGAGGGGGGTTCCAGCCCCAGCATTTT. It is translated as CASSVRGGFQPQHF.

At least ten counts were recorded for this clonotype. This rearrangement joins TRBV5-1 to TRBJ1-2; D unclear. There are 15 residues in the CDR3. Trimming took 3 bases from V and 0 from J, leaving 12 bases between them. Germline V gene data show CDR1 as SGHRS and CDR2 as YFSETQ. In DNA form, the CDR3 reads TGCGCCAGCAGCTCCCTCGGGCAGGCTAACTATGGCTACACCTTC. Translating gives CASSSLGQANYGYTF.

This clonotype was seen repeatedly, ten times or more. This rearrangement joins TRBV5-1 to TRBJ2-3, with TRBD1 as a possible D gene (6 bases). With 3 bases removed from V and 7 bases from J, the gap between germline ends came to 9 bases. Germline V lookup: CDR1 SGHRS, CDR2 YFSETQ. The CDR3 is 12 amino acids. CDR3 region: CASSWGPNTQYF. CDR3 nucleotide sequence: TGCGCCAGCAGCTGGGGGCCTAATACGCAGTATTTT.

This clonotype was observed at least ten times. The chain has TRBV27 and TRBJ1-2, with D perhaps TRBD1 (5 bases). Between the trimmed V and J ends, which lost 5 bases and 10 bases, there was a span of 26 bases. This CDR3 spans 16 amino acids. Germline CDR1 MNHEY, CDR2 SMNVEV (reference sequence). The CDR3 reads CASSPLWAGSDRVYTF. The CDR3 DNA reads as TGTGCCAGCAGTCCACTTTGGGCAGGGTCGGACCGGGTCTACACCTTC.

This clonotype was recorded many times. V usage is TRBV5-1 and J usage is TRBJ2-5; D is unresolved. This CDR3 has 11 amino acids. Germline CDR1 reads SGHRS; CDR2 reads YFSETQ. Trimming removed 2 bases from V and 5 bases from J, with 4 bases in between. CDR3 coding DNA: TGCGCCAGCAGCTTCGCTGAGACCCAGTACTTC. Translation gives CASSFAETQYF.

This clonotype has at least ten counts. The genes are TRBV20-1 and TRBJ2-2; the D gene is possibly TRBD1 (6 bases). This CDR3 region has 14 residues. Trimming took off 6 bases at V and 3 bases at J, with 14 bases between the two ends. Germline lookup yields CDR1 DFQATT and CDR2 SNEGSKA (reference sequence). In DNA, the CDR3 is TGCAGTGCCAAAACAGGGAAGGACACCGGGGAGCTGTTTTTT. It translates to CSAKTGKDTGELFF.

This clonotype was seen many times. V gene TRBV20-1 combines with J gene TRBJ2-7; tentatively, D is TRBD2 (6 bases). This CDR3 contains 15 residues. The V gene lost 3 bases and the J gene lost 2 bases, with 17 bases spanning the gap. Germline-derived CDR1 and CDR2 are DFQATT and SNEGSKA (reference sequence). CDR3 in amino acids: CSARRRRGSTYEQYF. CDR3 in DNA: TGCAGTGCTAGGCGTCGGCGGGGATCAACCTACGAGCAGTACTTC.